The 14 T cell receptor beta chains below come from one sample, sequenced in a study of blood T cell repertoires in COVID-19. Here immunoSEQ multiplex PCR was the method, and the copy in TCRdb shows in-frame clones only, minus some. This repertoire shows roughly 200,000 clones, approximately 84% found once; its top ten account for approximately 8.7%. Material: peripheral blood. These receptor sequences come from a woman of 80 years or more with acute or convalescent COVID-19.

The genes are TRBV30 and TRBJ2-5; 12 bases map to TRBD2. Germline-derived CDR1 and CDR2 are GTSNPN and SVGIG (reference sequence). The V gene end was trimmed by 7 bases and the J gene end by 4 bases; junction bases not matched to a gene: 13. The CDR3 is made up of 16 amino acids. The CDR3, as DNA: TGTGCCTCGGATCGCTCCCCTAGCGGGAGGGCAGAGACCCAGTACTTC. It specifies CASDRSPSGRAETQYF.

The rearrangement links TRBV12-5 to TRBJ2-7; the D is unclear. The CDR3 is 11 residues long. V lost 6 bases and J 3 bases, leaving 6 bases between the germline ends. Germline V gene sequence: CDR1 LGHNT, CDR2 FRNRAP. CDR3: CASGTFYEQYF. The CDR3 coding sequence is TGTGCTAGTGGGACTTTCTACGAGCAGTACTTC.

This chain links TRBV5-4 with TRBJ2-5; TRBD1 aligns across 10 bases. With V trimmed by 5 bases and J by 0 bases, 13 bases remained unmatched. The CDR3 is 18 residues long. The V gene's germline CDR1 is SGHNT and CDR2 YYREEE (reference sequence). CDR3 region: CASRTGQGGWGYQETQYF. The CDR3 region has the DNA TGTGCCAGCAGAACAGGACAGGGGGGATGGGGGTACCAAGAGACCCAGTACTTC.

The CDR3 region is CASSEGATGTRFNEQFF. CDR3 DNA sequence: TGTGCCAGCAGTGAAGGAGCAACCGGGACAAGATTCAATGAGCAGTTCTTC. The gene calls are TRBV6-1 and TRBJ2-1, with a possible D match to TRBD1 (6 bases). Germline CDR1 MNHNS, CDR2 SASEGT. V was trimmed by 1 base and J by 6 bases, leaving 19 bases between them. The length of the CDR3 is 17 residues.

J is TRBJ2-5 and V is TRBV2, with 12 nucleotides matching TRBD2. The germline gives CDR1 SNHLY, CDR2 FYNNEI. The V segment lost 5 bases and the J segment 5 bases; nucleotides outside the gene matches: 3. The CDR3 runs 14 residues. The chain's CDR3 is CASSILAGGETQYF. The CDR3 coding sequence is TGTGCCAGCAGTATCCTAGCGGGAGGGGAGACCCAGTACTTC.

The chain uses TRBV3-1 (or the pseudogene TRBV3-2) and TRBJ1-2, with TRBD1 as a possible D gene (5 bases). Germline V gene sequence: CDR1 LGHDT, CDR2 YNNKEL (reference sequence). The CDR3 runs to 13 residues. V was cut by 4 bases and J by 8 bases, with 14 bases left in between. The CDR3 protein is CASSLGGGGGYTF. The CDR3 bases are TGTGCCAGCAGCCTCGGGGGAGGCGGGGGCTACACCTTC.

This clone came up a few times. CDR3 sequence: CASSQGSGVQETQYF. The CDR3, as DNA: TGTGCCAGCAGCCAAGGGTCGGGAGTTCAGGAGACCCAGTACTTC. This chain connects TRBV3-1 (or the pseudogene TRBV3-2) to TRBJ2-5; maybe TRBD2 (6 bases). From germline, CDR1 is LGHDT and CDR2 YNNKEL (reference sequence). V lost 1 base, J lost 5 bases, and 14 bases lay in between. This CDR3 contains 15 residues.

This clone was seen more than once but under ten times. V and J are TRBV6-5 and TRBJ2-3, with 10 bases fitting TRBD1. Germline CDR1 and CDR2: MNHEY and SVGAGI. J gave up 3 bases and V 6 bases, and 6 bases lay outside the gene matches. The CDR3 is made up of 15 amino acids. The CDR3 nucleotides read TGTGCCAGCAGGACAGGGGGCGCAGGGACAGATACGCAGTATTTT. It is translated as CASRTGGAGTDTQYF.

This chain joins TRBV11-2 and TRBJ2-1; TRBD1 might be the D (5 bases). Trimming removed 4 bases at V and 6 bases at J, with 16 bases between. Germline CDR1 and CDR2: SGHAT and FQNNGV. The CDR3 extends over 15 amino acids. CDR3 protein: CASSSQGPPSNEQFF. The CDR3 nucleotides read TGTGCCAGCAGCTCCCAGGGTCCTCCTAGCAATGAGCAGTTCTTC.

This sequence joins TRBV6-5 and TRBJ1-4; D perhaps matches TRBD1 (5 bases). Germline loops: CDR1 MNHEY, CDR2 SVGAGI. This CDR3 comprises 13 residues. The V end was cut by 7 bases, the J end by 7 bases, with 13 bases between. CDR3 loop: CASTGSWSEKLFF. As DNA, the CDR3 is TGTGCCAGCACAGGGTCTTGGAGTGAAAAACTGTTTTTT.

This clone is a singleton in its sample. The CDR3 sequence: CASGLTSGSTDTQYF. The CDR3 region has the DNA TGTGCTAGTGGTTTGACTAGCGGTAGCACAGATACGCAGTATTTT. V usage is TRBV12-5 and J usage is TRBJ2-3; 8 nucleotides agree with TRBD2. CDR1 and CDR2 from the germline V gene are LGHNT and FRNRAP. After removal of 2 bases from V and 0 bases from J, the junction contained 1 base not matched to a gene. This CDR3 is 15 amino acids long.

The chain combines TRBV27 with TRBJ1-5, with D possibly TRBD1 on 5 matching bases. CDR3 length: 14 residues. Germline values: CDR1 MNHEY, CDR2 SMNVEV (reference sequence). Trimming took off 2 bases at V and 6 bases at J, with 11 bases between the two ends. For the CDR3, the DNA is TGTGCCAGCAGTTTAGCCCAGGGAGGTCAGCCCCAGCATTTT. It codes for CASSLAQGGQPQHF.

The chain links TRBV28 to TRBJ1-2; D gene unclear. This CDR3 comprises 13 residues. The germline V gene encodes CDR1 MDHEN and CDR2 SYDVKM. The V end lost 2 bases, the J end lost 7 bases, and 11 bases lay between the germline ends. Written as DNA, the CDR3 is TGTGCCAGCAGTTTAGGGCAGCTCGGTGGCTACACCTTC. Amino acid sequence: CASSLGQLGGYTF.

The CDR3 DNA reads as TGTGCCACCAGCAGAGGGAGGGTCCGGGAGCAGTACTTC. It translates to CATSRGRVREQYF. The V call is TRBV15, the J call TRBJ2-7; possibly TRBD2 for D (6 bases). V was pared by 1 base and J by 7 bases, with 11 bases between. Germline V gene data show CDR1 as LNHNV and CDR2 as YYDKDF (reference sequence). The CDR3 runs to 13 residues.